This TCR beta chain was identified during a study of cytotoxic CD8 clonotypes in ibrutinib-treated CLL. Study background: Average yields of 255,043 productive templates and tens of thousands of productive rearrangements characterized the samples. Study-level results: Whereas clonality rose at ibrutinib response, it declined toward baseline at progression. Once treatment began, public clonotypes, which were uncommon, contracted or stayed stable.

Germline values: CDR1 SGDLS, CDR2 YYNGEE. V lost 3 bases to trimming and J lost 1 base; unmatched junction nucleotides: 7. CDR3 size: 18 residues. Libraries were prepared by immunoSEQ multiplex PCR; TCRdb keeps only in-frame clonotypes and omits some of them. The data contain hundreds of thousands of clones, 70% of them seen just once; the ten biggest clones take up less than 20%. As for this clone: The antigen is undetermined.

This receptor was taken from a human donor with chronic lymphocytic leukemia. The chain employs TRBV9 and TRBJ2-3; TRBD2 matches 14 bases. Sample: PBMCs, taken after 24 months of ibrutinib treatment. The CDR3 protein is CASSAGTSGRIGTDTQYF. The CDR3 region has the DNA TGTGCCAGCAGCGCCGGGACTAGCGGGAGAATTGGCACAGATACGCAGTATTTT.